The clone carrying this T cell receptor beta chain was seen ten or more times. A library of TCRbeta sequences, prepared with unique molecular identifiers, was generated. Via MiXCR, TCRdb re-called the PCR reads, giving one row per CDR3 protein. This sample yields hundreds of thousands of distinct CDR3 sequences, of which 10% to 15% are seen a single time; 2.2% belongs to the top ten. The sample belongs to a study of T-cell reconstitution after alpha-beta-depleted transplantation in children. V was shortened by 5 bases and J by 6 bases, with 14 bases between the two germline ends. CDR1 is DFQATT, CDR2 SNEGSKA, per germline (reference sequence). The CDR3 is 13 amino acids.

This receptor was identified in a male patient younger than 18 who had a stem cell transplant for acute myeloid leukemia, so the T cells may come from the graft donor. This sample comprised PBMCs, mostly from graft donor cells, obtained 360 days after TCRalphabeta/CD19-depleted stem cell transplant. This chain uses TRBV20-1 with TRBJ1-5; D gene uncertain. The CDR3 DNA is TGCAGTGCTGGCGGGGAGACGAGTCAGCCCCAGCATTTT. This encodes CSAGGETSQPQHF.